Sequencing of this T cell receptor beta chain was carried out in a study of T cell responses to AZD1222 COVID-19 vaccine. Findings of the study overall: White British donors predominated, females outnumbered males, and clonal diversity was possibly underestimated.

V lost 3 bases, J lost 4 bases, and 2 bases stayed unmatched. Germline assignment: CDR1 MNHEY and CDR2 SMNVEV (reference sequence). The CDR3 covers 13 residues. The method was immunoSEQ multiplex PCR; TCRdb's version includes in-frame clones alone and lacks a portion of them. The sample has around 150,000 clones, more than 90% seen once. As regards this clone: Its antigen remains unknown.

This TCR was sampled from an adult who received the AZD1222 COVID-19 vaccine. The chain recombines TRBV27 with TRBJ1-2, with 7 positions matching TRBD1. The material sequenced was peripheral blood, taken 28 days after the second AZD1222 dose. The CDR3 spells CASSFPGGYGYTF. CDR3 in DNA: TGTGCCAGCAGTTTTCCAGGGGGCTATGGCTACACCTTC.